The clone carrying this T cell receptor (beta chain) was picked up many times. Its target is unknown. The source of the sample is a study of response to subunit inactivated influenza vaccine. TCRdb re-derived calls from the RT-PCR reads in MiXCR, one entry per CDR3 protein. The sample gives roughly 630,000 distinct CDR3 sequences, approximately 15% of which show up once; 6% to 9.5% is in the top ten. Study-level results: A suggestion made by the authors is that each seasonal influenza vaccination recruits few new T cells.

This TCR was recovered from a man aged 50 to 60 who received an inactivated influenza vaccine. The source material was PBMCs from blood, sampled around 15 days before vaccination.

The CDR3 protein is CASSLYGDIQYF. CDR3 DNA: TGTGCCAGCAGCTTATATGGGGACATTCAGTACTTC. The J gene is TRBJ2-4, the V gene TRBV7-2; D is unresolved. Between the trimmed V and J ends, which lost 2 bases and 8 bases, there was a span of 7 bases. Germline CDR1 reads SGHTA; CDR2 reads FQGNSA. The CDR3 length is 12 residues.